This is a list of T cell receptor beta chains from one sample in a study of cytotoxic CD8 clonotypes in ibrutinib-treated CLL. Clones were read by immunoSEQ multiplex PCR, and TCRdb kept only the in-frame ones, dropping some. The sample has 12,000 or so clones, approximately 59% seen once; the top ten hold 25%. Source: PBMCs, taken before ibrutinib treatment. All receptors derive from a human donor with chronic lymphocytic leukemia. Each CDR3 is given with its conserved first and last residue. The D gene is left open where the match is weak. Clone size is stated in some rows and not others, as once, few, many or a class when expanded.

V gene: TRBV5-1; CDR3 length: 14; J gene: TRBJ2-5; clone size: NA; D gene: NA; CDR3 DNA: TGCGCCAGCAGCTTGGGGCAGATACAAGAGACCCAGTACTTC; CDR3 protein: CASSLGQIQETQYF
V gene: TRBV28; CDR3 length: 15; J gene: TRBJ1-5; clone size: few; D gene: TRBD1; CDR3 DNA: TGTGCCAGCAGTAACACAGGGGGGGCGTATCAGCCCCAGCATTTT; CDR3 protein: CASSNTGGAYQPQHF
V gene: TRBV5-6; CDR3 length: 15; J gene: TRBJ1-3; clone size: NA; D gene: NA; CDR3 DNA: TGTGCCAGCAGCTTTTACGGGAGCTCTGGAAACACCATATATTTT; CDR3 protein: CASSFYGSSGNTIYF
V gene: TRBV18; CDR3 length: 15; J gene: TRBJ1-4; clone size: NA; D gene: NA; CDR3 DNA: TGTGCCAGCTCACCGAAGGGACATTCGGGTGAAAAACTGTTTTTT; CDR3 protein: CASSPKGHSGEKLFF
V gene: TRBV11-3; CDR3 length: 15; J gene: TRBJ2-7; clone size: NA; D gene: TRBD2; CDR3 DNA: TGTGCCAGCAGCTTACAGCGGGGGGCCCTCTCCGAGCAGTACTTC; CDR3 protein: CASSLQRGALSEQYF
V gene: TRBV28; CDR3 length: 11; J gene: TRBJ2-2; clone size: once; D gene: NA; CDR3 DNA: TGTGCCAGCCCCCGGACCGGGGAGCTGTTTTTT; CDR3 protein: CASPRTGELFF
V gene: TRBV9; CDR3 length: 14; J gene: TRBJ2-7; clone size: NA; D gene: NA; CDR3 DNA: TGTGCCAGCAGCGTAGATCTGGGTGGCTACGAGCAGTACTTC; CDR3 protein: CASSVDLGGYEQYF
V gene: TRBV4-1; CDR3 length: 16; J gene: TRBJ1-1; clone size: NA; D gene: NA; CDR3 DNA: TGCGCCAGCAGCCAAGAGCGAGGGAGGGGGAAAACTGAAGCTTTCTTT; CDR3 protein: CASSQERGRGKTEAFF
V gene: TRBV6-6; CDR3 length: 15; J gene: TRBJ2-1; clone size: NA; D gene: TRBD2; CDR3 DNA: TGTGCCAGCAGATCTAGCGGGGGAACCTACAATGAGCAGTTCTTC; CDR3 protein: CASRSSGGTYNEQFF
V gene: TRBV6-1; CDR3 length: 14; J gene: TRBJ1-2; clone size: few; D gene: NA; CDR3 DNA: TGTGCCAGCAGTGGGAGGCTAGGGGACTATGGCTACACCTTC; CDR3 protein: CASSGRLGDYGYTF
V gene: TRBV2; CDR3 length: 14; J gene: TRBJ2-2; clone size: NA; D gene: TRBD1; CDR3 DNA: TGTGCCAGTAGACAGGGGGCGAACACCGGGGAGCTGTTTTTT; CDR3 protein: CASRQGANTGELFF
V gene: TRBV6-5; CDR3 length: 13; J gene: TRBJ2-7; clone size: once; D gene: NA; CDR3 DNA: TGTGCCAGCAGTTACTTCGGGTCCTACGAGCAGTACTTC; CDR3 protein: CASSYFGSYEQYF
V gene: TRBV11-2; CDR3 length: 16; J gene: TRBJ2-2; clone size: NA; D gene: TRBD1; CDR3 DNA: TGTGCCAGCAGCCAAGGGGGCCCCTTGAACACCGGGGAGCTGTTTTTT; CDR3 protein: CASSQGGPLNTGELFF
V gene: TRBV29-1; CDR3 length: 14; J gene: TRBJ1-2; clone size: NA; D gene: TRBD1; CDR3 DNA: TGCAGCGCCTACTCGGGACAGGGTAACTATGGCTACACCTTC; CDR3 protein: CSAYSGQGNYGYTF
V gene: TRBV21-1; CDR3 length: 15; J gene: TRBJ2-7; clone size: few; D gene: NA; CDR3 DNA: TGTGCCAGCAGCAATCTGCCAACACGTGCTGACGAGCAGTACTTC; CDR3 protein: CASSNLPTRADEQYF
V gene: TRBV27; CDR3 length: 13; J gene: TRBJ1-1; clone size: few; D gene: NA; CDR3 DNA: TGTGCCAGCAGTTTACAGGCGAACACTGAAGCTTTCTTT; CDR3 protein: CASSLQANTEAFF
V gene: TRBV29-1; CDR3 length: 14; J gene: TRBJ2-5; clone size: few; D gene: TRBD2; CDR3 DNA: TGCAGCGGTAGACTAGCGGGGGGGCTCGAGACCCAGTACTTC; CDR3 protein: CSGRLAGGLETQYF
V gene: TRBV7-9; CDR3 length: 16; J gene: TRBJ2-2; clone size: few; D gene: NA; CDR3 DNA: TGTGCCAGCAGCTTAGCTTTGTCCTGGGACACCGGGGAGCTGTTTTTT; CDR3 protein: CASSLALSWDTGELFF
V gene: TRBV28; CDR3 length: 15; J gene: TRBJ1-2; clone size: NA; D gene: TRBD1; CDR3 DNA: TGTGCCAGCAGTTTATTGACAGGGGGCTCGAAAGGCTACACCTTC; CDR3 protein: CASSLLTGGSKGYTF
V gene: TRBV19; CDR3 length: 14; J gene: TRBJ2-7; clone size: few; D gene: TRBD1; CDR3 DNA: TGTGCCAGTAGTCGGACAGGGGGGATTTACGAGCAGTACTTC; CDR3 protein: CASSRTGGIYEQYF
V gene: TRBV28; CDR3 length: 13; J gene: TRBJ1-1; clone size: NA; D gene: NA; CDR3 DNA: TGTGCTCACACTCTTACAGGGTCCACTGAAGCTTTCTTT; CDR3 protein: CAHTLTGSTEAFF
V gene: TRBV27; CDR3 length: 13; J gene: TRBJ1-2; clone size: NA; D gene: NA; CDR3 DNA: TGTGCCAGCAGTGGGCCACAGGGTCGGGGCTACACCTTC; CDR3 protein: CASSGPQGRGYTF
V gene: TRBV7-9; CDR3 length: 14; J gene: TRBJ1-2; clone size: few; D gene: TRBD1; CDR3 DNA: TGTGCCGTTACGTCCCGACAGGGAGCCTATGGCTACACCTTC; CDR3 protein: CAVTSRQGAYGYTF
V gene: TRBV4-3; CDR3 length: 13; J gene: TRBJ2-1; clone size: NA; D gene: NA; CDR3 DNA: TGCGCCAGCAGCCAAGGAATGGACAATGAGCAGTTCTTC; CDR3 protein: CASSQGMDNEQFF
V gene: TRBV9; CDR3 length: 17; J gene: TRBJ1-3; clone size: NA; D gene: NA; CDR3 DNA: TGTGCCAGCAGCGTTGGGGGTCGGCCCAGTTCTGGAAACACCATATATTTT; CDR3 protein: CASSVGGRPSSGNTIYF
V gene: TRBV28; CDR3 length: 14; J gene: TRBJ1-5; clone size: few; D gene: NA; CDR3 DNA: TGTGCCAGCAGCCGCGGCTGGAGCAATCAGCCCCAGCATTTT; CDR3 protein: CASSRGWSNQPQHF
V gene: TRBV27; CDR3 length: 14; J gene: TRBJ2-5; clone size: NA; D gene: TRBD2; CDR3 DNA: TGTGCCAGCAGGCCACTAGCGGGGAAAGAGACCCAGTACTTC; CDR3 protein: CASRPLAGKETQYF
V gene: TRBV19; CDR3 length: 16; J gene: TRBJ2-1; clone size: NA; D gene: TRBD2; CDR3 DNA: TGTGCCAGTAGTAGTACTCGGGGGGGCCTTCTCAATGAGCAGTTCTTC; CDR3 protein: CASSSTRGGLLNEQFF
V gene: TRBV28; CDR3 length: 15; J gene: TRBJ2-7; clone size: once; D gene: NA; CDR3 DNA: TGTGCCAGCAGTTGCTTCCACAGGGTTTCCGACGAGCAGTACTTC; CDR3 protein: CASSCFHRVSDEQYF
V gene: TRBV19; CDR3 length: 11; J gene: TRBJ1-2; clone size: NA; D gene: NA; CDR3 DNA: TGTGCCAGTATCTCCGGGGAAGGCTACACCTTC; CDR3 protein: CASISGEGYTF
V gene: TRBV5-1; CDR3 length: 14; J gene: TRBJ1-3; clone size: NA; D gene: NA; CDR3 DNA: TGCGCCAGCAGCTTGGGGGCTTCTGGAAACACCATATATTTT; CDR3 protein: CASSLGASGNTIYF
V gene: TRBV19; CDR3 length: 12; J gene: TRBJ2-1; clone size: NA; D gene: NA; CDR3 DNA: TGTGCCAGTACCACACACGGAGGAGAGCAGTTCTTC; CDR3 protein: CASTTHGGEQFF
V gene: TRBV5-8; CDR3 length: 14; J gene: TRBJ1-5; clone size: NA; D gene: NA; CDR3 DNA: TGTGCCAGCAGCTTGTGGGTGGGCAATCAGCCCCAGCATTTT; CDR3 protein: CASSLWVGNQPQHF
V gene: TRBV5-1; CDR3 length: 14; J gene: TRBJ2-7; clone size: few; D gene: NA; CDR3 DNA: TGCGCCAGCAGCCTCCAGTCCAGCTCCTACGAGCAGTACTTC; CDR3 protein: CASSLQSSSYEQYF
V gene: TRBV15; CDR3 length: 16; J gene: TRBJ1-2; clone size: few; D gene: TRBD1; CDR3 DNA: TGTGCCACCAGCACGGTCAGGACAGGGGGCTCCTATGGCTACACCTTC; CDR3 protein: CATSTVRTGGSYGYTF
V gene: TRBV11-2; CDR3 length: 15; J gene: TRBJ2-6; clone size: NA; D gene: NA; CDR3 DNA: TGTGCCAGCAGCTTTAAAACCCCCGGGGCCAACGTCCTGACTTTC; CDR3 protein: CASSFKTPGANVLTF
V gene: TRBV7-9; CDR3 length: 16; J gene: TRBJ2-7; clone size: NA; D gene: NA; CDR3 DNA: TGTGCCAGCAGCTTATATTTGCGTGCCGGGTCGGGGAAGCAGTACTTC; CDR3 protein: CASSLYLRAGSGKQYF
V gene: TRBV30; CDR3 length: 14; J gene: TRBJ1-4; clone size: NA; D gene: TRBD1; CDR3 DNA: TGTGCCTGGACCGGGACAGGGATGAATGAAAAACTGTTTTTT; CDR3 protein: CAWTGTGMNEKLFF
V gene: TRBV18; CDR3 length: 14; J gene: TRBJ1-5; clone size: NA; D gene: TRBD1; CDR3 DNA: TGTGCCAGCTCACCCGAGACAGGGGCTCAGCCCCAGCATTTT; CDR3 protein: CASSPETGAQPQHF
V gene: TRBV6-1; CDR3 length: 15; J gene: TRBJ1-6; clone size: NA; D gene: TRBD1; CDR3 DNA: TGTGCCAGCAGTACCCGGACAGGGTTAAATTCACCCCTCCACTTT; CDR3 protein: CASSTRTGLNSPLHF
V gene: TRBV19; CDR3 length: 13; J gene: TRBJ1-5; clone size: NA; D gene: NA; CDR3 DNA: TGTGCCAGTAGATGGACTCCCAATCAGAATAGACCATTT; CDR3 protein: CASRWTPNQNRPF
V gene: TRBV7-2; CDR3 length: 12; J gene: TRBJ2-7; clone size: few; D gene: NA; CDR3 DNA: TGTGCCAGCAGCCTTGACAGAAGGGGGCAGTACTTC; CDR3 protein: CASSLDRRGQYF
V gene: TRBV27; CDR3 length: 14; J gene: TRBJ1-1; clone size: NA; D gene: NA; CDR3 DNA: TGTGCCAGCAGCCTAAAGGGGGTTAGAACTGAAGCTTTCTTT; CDR3 protein: CASSLKGVRTEAFF
V gene: TRBV7-8; CDR3 length: 15; J gene: TRBJ2-3; clone size: NA; D gene: TRBD2; CDR3 DNA: TGTGCCAGCAGCGAAACCGGACTAGCCCCAGATACGCAGTATTTT; CDR3 protein: CASSETGLAPDTQYF
V gene: TRBV7-2; CDR3 length: 13; J gene: TRBJ1-2; clone size: NA; D gene: NA; CDR3 DNA: TGTGCCAGCAGCGGGCAGACTAACTATGGCTACACCTTC; CDR3 protein: CASSGQTNYGYTF
V gene: TRBV5-1; CDR3 length: 13; J gene: TRBJ2-1; clone size: once; D gene: TRBD1; CDR3 DNA: TGCGCCAGCAGCACTGACAGGGCTAGTGAGCAGTTCTTC; CDR3 protein: CASSTDRASEQFF
V gene: TRBV30; CDR3 length: 14; J gene: TRBJ2-2; clone size: few; D gene: TRBD1; CDR3 DNA: TGTGCCTGGAGAGTAGGGGGCGGGTATGGGGAGCTGTTTTTT; CDR3 protein: CAWRVGGGYGELFF
V gene: TRBV27; CDR3 length: 14; J gene: TRBJ2-7; clone size: NA; D gene: TRBD1; CDR3 DNA: TGTGCCAGCAGTTCCCGGGACAGGACCTACGAGCAGTACTTC; CDR3 protein: CASSSRDRTYEQYF
V gene: TRBV9; CDR3 length: 15; J gene: TRBJ2-7; clone size: NA; D gene: NA; CDR3 DNA: TGTGCCAGCAGCGTAACACCGTCCAGGGACGACGAGCAGTACTTC; CDR3 protein: CASSVTPSRDDEQYF
V gene: TRBV9; CDR3 length: 16; J gene: TRBJ2-7; clone size: NA; D gene: TRBD1; CDR3 DNA: TGTGCCAGCAGCGTAGCGGCGCAGGGGGCCTTCTACGAGCAGTACTTC; CDR3 protein: CASSVAAQGAFYEQYF
V gene: TRBV28; CDR3 length: 16; J gene: TRBJ2-1; clone size: NA; D gene: NA; CDR3 DNA: TGTGCCAGCATAGGCGTCAAACCGGGAAGGGGTAATGAGCAGTTCTTC; CDR3 protein: CASIGVKPGRGNEQFF
V gene: TRBV2; CDR3 length: 14; J gene: TRBJ2-3; clone size: NA; D gene: NA; CDR3 DNA: TGTGCCAGCACCGCAGGCCGCGGGATCGGGGCGCAGTATTTT; CDR3 protein: CASTAGRGIGAQYF
V gene: TRBV30; CDR3 length: 13; J gene: TRBJ2-7; clone size: few; D gene: NA; CDR3 DNA: TGTGCCTGGACCCCTCAGGGGAGAGACGAGCAGTACTTC; CDR3 protein: CAWTPQGRDEQYF